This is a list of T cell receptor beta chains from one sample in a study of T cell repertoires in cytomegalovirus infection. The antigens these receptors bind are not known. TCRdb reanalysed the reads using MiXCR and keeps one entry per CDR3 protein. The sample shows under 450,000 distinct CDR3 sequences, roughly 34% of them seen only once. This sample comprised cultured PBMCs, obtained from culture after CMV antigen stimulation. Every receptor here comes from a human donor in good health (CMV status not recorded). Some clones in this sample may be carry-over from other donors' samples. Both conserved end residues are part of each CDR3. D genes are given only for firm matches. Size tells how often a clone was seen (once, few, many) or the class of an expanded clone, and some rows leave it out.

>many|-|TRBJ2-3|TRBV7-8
CASSLEVARADTQYF
TGTGCCAGCAGCTTAGAGGTCGCGCGAGCAGATACGCAGTATTTT
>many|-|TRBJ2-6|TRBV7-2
CASSQRGSGANVLTF
TGTGCCAGCAGCCAACGCGGCTCTGGGGCCAACGTCCTGACTTTC
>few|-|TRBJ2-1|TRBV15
CATSRDENVEQFF
TGTGCCACCAGCAGAGATGAAAACGTCGAGCAGTTCTTC
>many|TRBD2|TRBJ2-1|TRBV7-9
CASVLAGGGYNEQFF
TGTGCCAGCGTACTAGCGGGAGGAGGATACAATGAGCAGTTCTTC
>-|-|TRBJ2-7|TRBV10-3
CAISARDGPYEQYF
TGTGCCATCAGTGCCCGGGACGGTCCCTACGAGCAGTACTTC
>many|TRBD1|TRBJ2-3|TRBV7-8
CASSLEQAQGGTDTQYF
TGTGCCAGCAGCTTAGAACAGGCCCAGGGGGGCACAGATACGCAGTATTTT
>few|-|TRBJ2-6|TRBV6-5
CASRPFRSGANVLTF
TGTGCCAGCAGGCCGTTTCGCTCTGGGGCCAACGTCCTGACTTTC
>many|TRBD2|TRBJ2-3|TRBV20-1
CSASRTSGGTDTQYF
TGCAGTGCTTCCCGGACTAGCGGAGGCACAGATACGCAGTATTTT
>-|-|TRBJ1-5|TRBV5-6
CASTLTVGGFGQPQHF
TGTGCCAGCACCCTCACTGTGGGGGGCTTTGGTCAGCCCCAGCATTTT
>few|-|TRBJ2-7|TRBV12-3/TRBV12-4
CASSPPGGNEQYF
TGTGCCAGCAGTCCACCCGGGGGCAACGAGCAGTACTTC